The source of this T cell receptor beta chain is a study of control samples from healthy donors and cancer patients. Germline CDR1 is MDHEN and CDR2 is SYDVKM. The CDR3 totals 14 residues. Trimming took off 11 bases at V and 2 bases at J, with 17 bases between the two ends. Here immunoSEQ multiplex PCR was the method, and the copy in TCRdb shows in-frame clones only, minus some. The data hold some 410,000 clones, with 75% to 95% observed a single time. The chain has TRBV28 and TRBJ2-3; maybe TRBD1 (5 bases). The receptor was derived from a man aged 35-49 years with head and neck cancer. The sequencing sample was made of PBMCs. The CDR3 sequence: CASNPDSPTDTQYF. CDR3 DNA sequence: TGTGCCTCAAACCCCGACAGTCCCACAGATACGCAGTATTTT.